A single sample gave rise to the 19 T cell receptor beta chains below, sequenced in a study of cytomegalovirus exposure and HLA in healthy donors (TCRdb year 2017). The library came from the immunoSEQ multiplex PCR assay. A mixture of 60 forward primers for TCR Vbeta segments and 13 reverse primers for TCR Jbeta segments was used in the multiplex PCR. Entries here come from immuneACCESS through TCRdb and include only in-frame sequences with V and J called. Some clones fail to appear in such tables; in the studies checked, an unresolved V gene covers under half of the shortfall, and the cause of the remainder is unknown. Recorded for this sample are fewer than 95,000 clones; roughly 73% of them occurred a single time. 16% of the sample belongs to the ten largest clones. The sample was PBMCs. The receptors were sampled from a woman between 35 and 50 years old in good health and CMV-seropositive.

In its sample, this clone was seen a few times. The CDR3 DNA reads TGCAGCGTCCGTATCTATATCGATGAGCAGTTCTTC. It yields the protein CSVRIYIDEQFF. This chain links TRBV29-1 with TRBJ2-1, with D uncertain. The V and J ends lost 6 bases and 8 bases respectively, with 14 bases between them. This CDR3 contains 12 residues. The germline gives CDR1 SQVTM, CDR2 ANQGSEA.

The J gene is TRBJ1-5, the V gene TRBV7-8; 7 positions match TRBD1. Trimming at V came to 5 bases and at J to 1 base, leaving 11 bases not matched to a gene. This CDR3 is built from 17 residues. CDR1 and CDR2 from the germline V gene are SGHVS and FQNEAQ. The CDR3: CASSNMGDRRSNQPQHF. The DNA of the CDR3 is TGTGCCAGCAGCAATATGGGGGACAGAAGAAGCAATCAGCCCCAGCATTTT.

A single count supports this clone. The J gene is TRBJ2-1, the V gene TRBV7-2, with 10 positions matching TRBD2. The germline V gene has CDR1 SGHTA and CDR2 FQGNSA. With 5 bases clipped from V and 0 bases from J, the junction kept 7 bases outside the gene matches. This CDR3 is built from 17 residues. Written as DNA, the CDR3 is TGTGCCAGCAGCCCAACCAAGCGGGGGGGCTCCTACAATGAGCAGTTCTTC. This translates into CASSPTKRGGSYNEQFF.

The chain is built from TRBV7-2 and TRBJ1-1; weak D call: TRBD1 (6 bases). This CDR3 contains 14 residues. Per the germline V gene, CDR1 is SGHTA and CDR2 is FQGNSA. The V end lost 5 bases, the J end lost 1 base, and 11 bases lay between the germline ends. The CDR3 region has the DNA TGTGCCAGCAGCCCGGGACACCAGAACACTGAAGCTTTCTTT. It is translated as CASSPGHQNTEAFF. Variable domain in full (rest from reference TRBV7-2 and TRBJ1-1): GAGVSQSPSNKVTEKGKDVELRCDPISGHTALYWYRQSLGQGLEFLIYFQGNSAPDKSGLPSDRFSAERTGGSVSTLTIQRTQQEDSAVYLCASSPGHQNTEAFFGQGTRLTVV.

The chain uses TRBV10-1 and TRBJ2-2; maybe TRBD2 (6 bases). The length of the CDR3 is 14 residues. CDR1 WNHNN and CDR2 SYGVQD come from the germline V gene (reference sequence). Trimming stripped 0 bases from V and 7 bases from J, with 9 bases between. The DNA for the CDR3 is TGCGCCAGCAGTGAGTCGGGGGGAGGCGGGGAGCTGTTTTTT. Amino acid sequence: CASSESGGGGELFF.

The chain carries TRBV5-1 and TRBJ2-1, with 8 bases aligning to TRBD1. The CDR3 length is 15 residues. Germline trimming cut 1 base from V and 3 bases from J; bases unmatched to any gene: 3. Germline assignment: CDR1 SGHRS and CDR2 YFSETQ. DNA of the CDR3: TGCGCCAGCAGCTTGTTGGACAGGGTCTACAATGAGCAGTTCTTC. This encodes CASSLLDRVYNEQFF.

This clone was counted only a few times. The chain links TRBV7-2 to TRBJ1-2, with TRBD1 identical over 10 bases. Trimming took 5 bases from V and 6 from J; bases not matched to a gene: 9. Germline-derived CDR1 and CDR2 are SGHTA and FQGNSA. This CDR3 is built from 15 residues. The CDR3 sequence is CASSQKTGGKDGYTF. The CDR3, as DNA: TGTGCCAGCAGCCAAAAGACAGGGGGCAAGGATGGCTACACCTTC. The full variable domain, its missing parts supplied by reference TRBV7-2 and TRBJ1-2, is GAGVSQSPSNKVTEKGKDVELRCDPISGHTALYWYRQSLGQGLEFLIYFQGNSAPDKSGLPSDRFSAERTGGSVSTLTIQRTQQEDSAVYLCASSQKTGGKDGYTFGSGTRLTVV.

The rearrangement links TRBV15 to TRBJ2-7; D gene ambiguous. CDR3 length: 15 amino acids. The germline V gene has CDR1 LNHNV and CDR2 YYDKDF (reference sequence). V lost 0 bases to trimming and J lost 0 bases, with 9 bases between them. The CDR3 protein is CATSRDGASSYEQYF. CDR3 in DNA: TGTGCCACCAGCAGAGATGGAGCGTCCTCCTACGAGCAGTACTTC.

This clone showed up just once. The V call is TRBV29-1, the J call TRBJ1-1, with unresolved D. CDR3 length: 11 residues. The germline V gene has CDR1 SQVTM and CDR2 ANQGSEA. V was shortened by 4 bases and J by 3 bases, with 6 bases between the two germline ends. The CDR3 region has the DNA TGCAGCGTTGCGAGGGACACTGAAGCTTTCTTT. Translation gives CSVARDTEAFF.

This chain links TRBV14 with TRBJ1-1; possibly TRBD1 for D (5 bases). The CDR3 consists of 15 residues. The V end was cut by 0 bases, the J end by 4 bases, with 12 bases between. In germline, CDR1 is SGHDN, CDR2 FVKESK. CDR3 DNA sequence: TGTGCCAGCAGCCAAGATAGGGGATGGATCACTGAAGCTTTCTTT. Translated, it gives CASSQDRGWITEAFF.

The chain employs TRBV14 and TRBJ2-1; 9 bases match TRBD2. The CDR3 is 14 amino acids. Germline assignment: CDR1 SGHDN and CDR2 FVKESK. The J segment lost 7 bases and the V segment lost 2 bases, leaving 3 bases of the junction unmatched. In DNA form, the CDR3 reads TGTGCCAGCAGCCAATTAGCGGGAGCGAATGAGCAGTTCTTC. It codes for CASSQLAGANEQFF.

CDR3 sequence: CASSAARVVTEAFF. The CDR3, as DNA: TGTGCCAGCAGTGCGGCGAGGGTAGTCACTGAAGCTTTCTTT. The chain recombines TRBV6-1 with TRBJ1-1, with unresolved D. Germline assignment: CDR1 MNHNS and CDR2 SASEGT. The V and J ends lost 4 bases and 4 bases respectively, with 13 bases between them. The length of the CDR3 is 14 residues.

This chain uses TRBV21-1 with TRBJ1-1; no check of the table's D call, TRBD1, against the DNA was made. TRBV21-1 constitutes a pseudogene. The CDR3 spans 15 residues. Here the CDR3 DNA reads TGTGCCAGCAGCAAAGGGCCAGGGGCGGACACTGAAGCTTTCTTT. This encodes CASSKGPGADTEAFF.

This clone was detected a few times. This rearrangement joins TRBV6-6 to TRBJ1-1, with a possible D match to TRBD1 (6 bases). Germline CDR1 reads MNHNY; CDR2 reads SVGAGI (reference sequence). This CDR3 has 15 amino acids. The V gene lost 6 bases and the J gene lost 1 base, with 15 bases spanning the gap. The CDR3 region has the DNA TGTGCCAGCAGCTCCACCGGGACAAAGAACACTGAAGCTTTCTTT. Its translation is CASSSTGTKNTEAFF.

Of note for this clone: Germline and junction disagree at one end, which may indicate a read error. The J gene is TRBJ2-7, the V gene TRBV7-2, with 8 bases fitting TRBD2. In germline, CDR1 is SGHTA, CDR2 FQGNSA. The CDR3 has 15 amino acids. CDR3 nucleotide sequence: TGTGCCAGCAGCCTAGCCGGCGGGAGGTCAATCGAGCAGTACTTC. Translated, it gives CASSLAGGRSIEQYF.

This sequence joins TRBV30 and TRBJ1-5; D might be TRBD1 (6 bases). The CDR3 runs 12 residues. V was shortened by 3 bases and J by 9 bases, with 12 bases between the two germline ends. Per germline, CDR1 GTSNPN and CDR2 SVGIG (reference sequence). The chain's CDR3 is CAWRDSGGPQHF. CDR3 nucleotides: TGTGCCTGGAGGGACAGTGGAGGGCCCCAGCATTTT.

CDR3 sequence: CASSFQGSAFF. The DNA for the CDR3 is TGCGCCAGCAGCTTTCAGGGGTCGGCTTTCTTT. The V and J genes are TRBV5-1 and TRBJ1-1, with D perhaps matching TRBD1 (6 bases). In germline, CDR1 is SGHRS, CDR2 YFSETQ. V lost 2 bases and J lost 11, with 10 bases in between. The CDR3 extends over 11 amino acids.

The chain couples TRBV19 to TRBJ2-5, with 10 bases that match TRBD1. The J call may be incorrect, as the DNA end agrees better with TRBJ2-7. CDR1 and CDR2 from the germline V gene are LNHDA and SQIVND (reference sequence). This CDR3 region has 13 residues. CDR3 in DNA: TGTGCCAGTAGTATGGGGACAGGGGCCGAGCAGTACTTC. As protein: CASSMGTGAEQYF.

On this clone: The junction and the germline gene differ at one end; a read error may be behind it. The chain uses TRBV6-6 and TRBJ1-1, with 8 nucleotides matching TRBD1. The CDR3 totals 13 residues. Germline CDR1 is MNHNY and CDR2 is SVGAGI (reference sequence). This CDR3 reads CASSYIVGQGGDF. The DNA of the CDR3 is TGTGCCAGCAGTTACATCGTCGGACAGGGAGGGGACTTT.